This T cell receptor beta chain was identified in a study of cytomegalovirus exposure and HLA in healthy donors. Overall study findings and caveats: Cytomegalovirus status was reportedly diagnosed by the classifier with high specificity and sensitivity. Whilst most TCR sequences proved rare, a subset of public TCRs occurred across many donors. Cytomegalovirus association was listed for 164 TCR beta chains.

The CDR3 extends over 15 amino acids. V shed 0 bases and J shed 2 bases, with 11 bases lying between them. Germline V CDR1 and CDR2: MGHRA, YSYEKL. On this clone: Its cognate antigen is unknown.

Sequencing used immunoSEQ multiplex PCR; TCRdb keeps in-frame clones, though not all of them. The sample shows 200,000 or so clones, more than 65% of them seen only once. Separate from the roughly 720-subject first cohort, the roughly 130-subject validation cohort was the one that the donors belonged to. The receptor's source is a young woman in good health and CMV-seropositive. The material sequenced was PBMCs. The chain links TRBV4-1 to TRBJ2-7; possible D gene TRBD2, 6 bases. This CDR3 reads CASSQEASAAYEQYF. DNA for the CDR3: TGCGCCAGCAGCCAAGAGGCTAGCGCGGCCTACGAGCAGTACTTC.